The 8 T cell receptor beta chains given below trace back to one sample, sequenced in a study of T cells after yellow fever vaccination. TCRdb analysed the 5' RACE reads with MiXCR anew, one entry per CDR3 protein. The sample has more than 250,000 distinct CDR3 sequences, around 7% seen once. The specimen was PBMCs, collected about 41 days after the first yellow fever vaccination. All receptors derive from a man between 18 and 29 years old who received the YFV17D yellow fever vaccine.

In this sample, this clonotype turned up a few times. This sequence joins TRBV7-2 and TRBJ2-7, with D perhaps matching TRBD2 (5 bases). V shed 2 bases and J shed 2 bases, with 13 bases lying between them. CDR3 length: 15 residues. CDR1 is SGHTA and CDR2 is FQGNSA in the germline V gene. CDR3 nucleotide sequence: TGTGCCAGCAGCTTAATGTTCAGCGGTACCTACGAGCAGTACTTC. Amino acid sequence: CASSLMFSGTYEQYF.

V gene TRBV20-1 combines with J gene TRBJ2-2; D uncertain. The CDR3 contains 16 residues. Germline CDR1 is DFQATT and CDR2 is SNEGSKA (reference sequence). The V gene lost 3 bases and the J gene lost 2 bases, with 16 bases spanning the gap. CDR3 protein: CSASPPGLPNTGELFF. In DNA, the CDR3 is TGCAGTGCTAGCCCTCCCGGGCTCCCCAACACCGGGGAGCTGTTTTTT.

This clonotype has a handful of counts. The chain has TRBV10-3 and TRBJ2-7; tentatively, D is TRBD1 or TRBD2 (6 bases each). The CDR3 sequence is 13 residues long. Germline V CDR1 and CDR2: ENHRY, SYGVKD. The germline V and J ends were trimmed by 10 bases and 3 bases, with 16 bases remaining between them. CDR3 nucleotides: TGTGCCACCTCCTCGGGGGCCATCTACGAGCAGTACTTC. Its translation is CATSSGAIYEQYF.

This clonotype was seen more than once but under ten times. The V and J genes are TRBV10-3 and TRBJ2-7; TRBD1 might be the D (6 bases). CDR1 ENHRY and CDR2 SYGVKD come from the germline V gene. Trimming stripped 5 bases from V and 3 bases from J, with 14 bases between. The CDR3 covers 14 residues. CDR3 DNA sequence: TGTGCCATCAGTTACCGGGACACTGGCTACGAGCAGTACTTC. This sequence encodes CAISYRDTGYEQYF.

The DNA for the CDR3 is TGTGCCTGGAGTGTTAGGGACGCCGGGGAGCTGTTTTTT. This translates into CAWSVRDAGELFF. This chain joins TRBV30 and TRBJ2-2; perhaps D is TRBD1 or TRBD2 (5 bases each). The V gene's germline CDR1 is GTSNPN and CDR2 SVGIG (reference sequence). This CDR3 comprises 13 residues. The V and J ends lost 0 bases and 6 bases respectively, with 8 bases between them.

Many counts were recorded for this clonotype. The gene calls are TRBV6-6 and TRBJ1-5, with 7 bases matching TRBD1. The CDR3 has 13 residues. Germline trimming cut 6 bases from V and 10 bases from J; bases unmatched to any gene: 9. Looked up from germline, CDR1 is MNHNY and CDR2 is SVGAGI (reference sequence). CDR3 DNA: TGTGCCAGCAGGTTCGACAGGGAAGGACCCCAGCATTTT. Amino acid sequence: CASRFDREGPQHF.

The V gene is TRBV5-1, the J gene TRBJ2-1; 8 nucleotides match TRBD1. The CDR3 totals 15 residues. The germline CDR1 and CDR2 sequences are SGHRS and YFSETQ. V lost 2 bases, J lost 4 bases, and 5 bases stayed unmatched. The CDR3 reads CASSFEQGGYNEQFF. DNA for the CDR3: TGCGCCAGCAGCTTCGAACAGGGGGGATACAATGAGCAGTTCTTC.

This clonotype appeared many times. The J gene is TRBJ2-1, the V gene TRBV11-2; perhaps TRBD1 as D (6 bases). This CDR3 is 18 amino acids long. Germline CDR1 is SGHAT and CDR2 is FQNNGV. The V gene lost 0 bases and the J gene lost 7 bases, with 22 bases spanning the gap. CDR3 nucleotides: TGTGCCAGCAGCTTAGAGTCCGACGGAAGGGGGTTAGTGAATGAGCAGTTCTTC. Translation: CASSLESDGRGLVNEQFF.